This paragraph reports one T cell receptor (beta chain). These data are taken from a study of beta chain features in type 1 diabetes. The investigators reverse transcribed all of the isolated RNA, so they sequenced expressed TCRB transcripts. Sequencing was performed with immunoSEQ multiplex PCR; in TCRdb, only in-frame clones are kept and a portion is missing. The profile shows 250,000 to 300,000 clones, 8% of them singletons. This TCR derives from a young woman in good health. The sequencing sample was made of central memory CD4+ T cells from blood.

The CDR3 nucleotides are TGTGCCAGCAGACCGCCAGGAGCTTACAATGAGCAGTTCTTC. Translation: CASRPPGAYNEQFF. This sequence joins TRBV28 and TRBJ2-1; D gene unclear. Trimming took 6 bases from V and 4 from J, leaving 13 bases between them. The CDR3 runs 14 residues. Germline CDR1 and CDR2: MDHEN and SYDVKM.